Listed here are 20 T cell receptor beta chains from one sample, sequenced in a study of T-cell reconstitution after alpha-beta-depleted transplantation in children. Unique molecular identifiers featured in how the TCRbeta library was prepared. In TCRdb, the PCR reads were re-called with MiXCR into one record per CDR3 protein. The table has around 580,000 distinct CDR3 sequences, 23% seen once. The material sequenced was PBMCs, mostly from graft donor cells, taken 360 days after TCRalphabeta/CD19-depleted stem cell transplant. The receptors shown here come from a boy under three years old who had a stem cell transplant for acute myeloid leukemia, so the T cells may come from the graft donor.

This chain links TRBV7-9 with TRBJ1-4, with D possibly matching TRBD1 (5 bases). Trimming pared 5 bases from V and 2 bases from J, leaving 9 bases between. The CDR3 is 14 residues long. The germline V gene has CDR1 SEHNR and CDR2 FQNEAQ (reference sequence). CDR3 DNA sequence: TGTGCCAGCAGCCCAGGGTCGACTAATGAAAAACTGTTTTTT. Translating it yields CASSPGSTNEKLFF.

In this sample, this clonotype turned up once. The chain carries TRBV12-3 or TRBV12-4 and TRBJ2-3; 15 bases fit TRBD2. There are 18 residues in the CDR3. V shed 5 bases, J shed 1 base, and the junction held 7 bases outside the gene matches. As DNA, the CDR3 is TGTGCCAGCAGTCTGGGGACTAGCGGGGGGTTCCGCACAGATACGCAGTATTTT. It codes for CASSLGTSGGFRTDTQYF.

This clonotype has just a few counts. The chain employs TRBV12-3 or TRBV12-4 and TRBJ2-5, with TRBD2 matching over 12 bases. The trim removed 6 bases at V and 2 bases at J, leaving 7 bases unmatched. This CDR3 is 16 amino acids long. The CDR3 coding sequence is TGTGCCAGCAGGGGTCCTAGCGGGGGGGCGCAAGAGACCCAGTACTTC. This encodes CASRGPSGGAQETQYF.

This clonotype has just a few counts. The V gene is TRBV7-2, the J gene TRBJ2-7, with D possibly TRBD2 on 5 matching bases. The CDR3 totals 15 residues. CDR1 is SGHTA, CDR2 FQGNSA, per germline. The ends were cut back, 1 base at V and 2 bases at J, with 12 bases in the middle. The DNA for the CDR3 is TGTGCCAGCAGCTTAGGTGGGAGTAGAACCTACGAGCAGTACTTC. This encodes CASSLGGSRTYEQYF.

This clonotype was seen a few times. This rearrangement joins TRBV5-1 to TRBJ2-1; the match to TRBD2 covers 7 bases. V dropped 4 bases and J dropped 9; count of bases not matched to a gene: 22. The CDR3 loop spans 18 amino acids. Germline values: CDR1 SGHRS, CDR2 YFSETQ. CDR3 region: CASSKPWVPRASGVEQFF. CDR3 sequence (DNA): TGCGCCAGCAGCAAGCCTTGGGTCCCTAGAGCGAGCGGGGTTGAGCAGTTCTTC.

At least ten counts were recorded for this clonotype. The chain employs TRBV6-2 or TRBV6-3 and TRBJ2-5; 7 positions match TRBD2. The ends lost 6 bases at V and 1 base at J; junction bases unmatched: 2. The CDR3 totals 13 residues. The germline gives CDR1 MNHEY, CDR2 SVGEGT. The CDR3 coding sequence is TGTGCCAGCAGCCCGGGGGGCCAAGAGACCCAGTACTTC. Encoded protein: CASSPGGQETQYF.

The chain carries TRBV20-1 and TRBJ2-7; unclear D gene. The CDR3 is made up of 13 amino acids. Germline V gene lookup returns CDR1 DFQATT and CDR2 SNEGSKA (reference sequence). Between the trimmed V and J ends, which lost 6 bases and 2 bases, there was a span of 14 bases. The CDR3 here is CSAKRGSTYEQYF. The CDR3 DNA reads TGCAGTGCAAAGAGAGGTTCGACCTACGAGCAGTACTTC.

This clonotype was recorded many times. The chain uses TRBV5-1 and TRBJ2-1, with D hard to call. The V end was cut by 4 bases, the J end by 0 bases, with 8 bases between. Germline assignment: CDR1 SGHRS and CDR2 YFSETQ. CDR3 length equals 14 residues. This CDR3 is CASSPWTSYNEQFF. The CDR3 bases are TGCGCCAGCAGCCCCTGGACCTCCTACAATGAGCAGTTCTTC.

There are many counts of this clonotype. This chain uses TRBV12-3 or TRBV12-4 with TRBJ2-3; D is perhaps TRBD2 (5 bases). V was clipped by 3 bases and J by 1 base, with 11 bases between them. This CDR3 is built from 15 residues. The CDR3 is CASSLAVSGTDTQYF. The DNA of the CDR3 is TGTGCCAGCAGTTTGGCGGTTAGCGGCACAGATACGCAGTATTTT.

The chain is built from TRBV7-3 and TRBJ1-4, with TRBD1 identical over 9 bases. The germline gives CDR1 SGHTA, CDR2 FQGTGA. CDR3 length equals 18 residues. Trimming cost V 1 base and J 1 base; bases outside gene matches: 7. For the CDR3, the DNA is TGTGCCAGCAGCTTAAAGGCCCCGGACAGGGGAACTAATGAAAAACTGTTTTTT. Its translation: CASSLKAPDRGTNEKLFF.

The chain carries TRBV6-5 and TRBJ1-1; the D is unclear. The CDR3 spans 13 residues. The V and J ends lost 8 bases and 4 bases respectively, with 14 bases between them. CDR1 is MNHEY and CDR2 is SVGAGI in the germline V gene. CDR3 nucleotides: TGTGCCAGCGCCTACGAGTTGCGCACTGAAGCTTTCTTT. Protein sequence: CASAYELRTEAFF.

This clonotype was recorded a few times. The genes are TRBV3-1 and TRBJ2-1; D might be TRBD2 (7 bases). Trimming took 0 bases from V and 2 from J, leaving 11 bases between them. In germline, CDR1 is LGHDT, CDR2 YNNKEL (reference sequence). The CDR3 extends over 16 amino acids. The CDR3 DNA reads TGTGCCAGCAGCCAAGAAGGGGGGGTGACCTACAATGAGCAGTTCTTC. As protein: CASSQEGGVTYNEQFF.

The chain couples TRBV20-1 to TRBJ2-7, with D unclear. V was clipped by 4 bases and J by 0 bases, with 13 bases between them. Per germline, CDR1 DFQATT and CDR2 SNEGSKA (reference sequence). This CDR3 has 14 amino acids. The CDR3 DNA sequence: TGCAGTGCTATATCCTCCGGCAGCTCCTACGAGCAGTACTTC. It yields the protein CSAISSGSSYEQYF.

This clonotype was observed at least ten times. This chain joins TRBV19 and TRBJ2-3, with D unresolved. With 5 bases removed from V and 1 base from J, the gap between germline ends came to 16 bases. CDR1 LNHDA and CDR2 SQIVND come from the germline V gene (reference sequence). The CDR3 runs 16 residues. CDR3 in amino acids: CASSSHSRGRTDTQYF. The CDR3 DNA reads TGTGCCAGTAGTTCGCATTCGAGAGGACGCACAGATACGCAGTATTTT.

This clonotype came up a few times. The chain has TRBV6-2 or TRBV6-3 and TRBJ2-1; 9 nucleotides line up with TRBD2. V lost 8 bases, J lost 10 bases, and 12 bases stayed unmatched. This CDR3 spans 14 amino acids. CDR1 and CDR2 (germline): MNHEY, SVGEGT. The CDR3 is CASEFSGGLVEQFF. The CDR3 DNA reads TGTGCCAGCGAATTTAGCGGGGGCCTTGTCGAGCAGTTCTTC.

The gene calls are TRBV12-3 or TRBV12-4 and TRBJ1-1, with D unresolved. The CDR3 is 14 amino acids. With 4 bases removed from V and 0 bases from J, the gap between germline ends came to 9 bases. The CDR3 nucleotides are TGTGCCAGCAGTTCAGGAGAGTTGAACACTGAAGCTTTCTTT. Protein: CASSSGELNTEAFF.

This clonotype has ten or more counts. CDR3 coding DNA: TGTGCCAGCAGCACCATGGGGGAATGGGAGACCCAGTACTTC. Translated: CASSTMGEWETQYF. This chain uses TRBV7-2 with TRBJ2-5; D is tentatively TRBD1 or TRBD2 (5 bases each). V was clipped by 5 bases and J by 5 bases, with 15 bases between them. CDR3 length: 14 residues. From germline, CDR1 is SGHTA and CDR2 FQGNSA.

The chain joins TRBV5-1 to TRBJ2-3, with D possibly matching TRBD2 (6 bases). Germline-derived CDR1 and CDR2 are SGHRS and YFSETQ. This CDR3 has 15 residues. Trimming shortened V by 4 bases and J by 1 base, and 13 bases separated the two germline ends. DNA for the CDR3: TGCGCCAGCAGCCCTCGGGACTCCGGCACAGATACGCAGTATTTT. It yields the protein CASSPRDSGTDTQYF. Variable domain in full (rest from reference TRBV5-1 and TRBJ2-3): KAGVTQTPRYLIKTRGQQVTLSCSPISGHRSVSWYQQTPGQGLQFLFEYFSETQRNKGNFPGRFSGRQFSNSRSEMNVSTLELGDSALYLCASSPRDSGTDTQYFGPGTRLTVL.

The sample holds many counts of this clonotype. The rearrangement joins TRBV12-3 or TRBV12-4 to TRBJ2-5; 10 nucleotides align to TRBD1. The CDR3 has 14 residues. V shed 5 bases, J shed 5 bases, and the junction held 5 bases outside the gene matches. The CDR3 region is CASSRTGGMETQYF. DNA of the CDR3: TGTGCCAGCAGTAGGACAGGGGGGATGGAGACCCAGTACTTC.

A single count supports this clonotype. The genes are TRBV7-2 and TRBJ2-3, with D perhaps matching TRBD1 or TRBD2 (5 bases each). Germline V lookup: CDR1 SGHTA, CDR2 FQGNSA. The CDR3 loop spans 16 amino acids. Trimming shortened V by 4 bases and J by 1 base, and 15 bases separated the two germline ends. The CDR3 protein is CASSWGRLRGTDTQYF. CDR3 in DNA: TGTGCCAGCAGCTGGGGACGTCTACGCGGCACAGATACGCAGTATTTT.